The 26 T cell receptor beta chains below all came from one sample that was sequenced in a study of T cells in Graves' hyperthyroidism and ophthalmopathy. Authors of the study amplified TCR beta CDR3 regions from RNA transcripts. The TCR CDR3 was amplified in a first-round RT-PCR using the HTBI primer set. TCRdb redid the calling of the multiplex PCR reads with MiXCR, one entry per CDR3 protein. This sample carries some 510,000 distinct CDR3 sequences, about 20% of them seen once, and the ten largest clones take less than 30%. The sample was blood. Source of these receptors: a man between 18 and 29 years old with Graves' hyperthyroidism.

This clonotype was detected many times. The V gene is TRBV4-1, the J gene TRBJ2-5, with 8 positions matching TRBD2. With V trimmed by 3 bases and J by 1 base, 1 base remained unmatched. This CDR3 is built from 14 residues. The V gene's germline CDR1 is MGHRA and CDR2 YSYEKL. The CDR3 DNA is TGCGCCAGCAGCCACGGGACTAGCCAAGAGACCCAGTACTTC. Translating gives CASSHGTSQETQYF.

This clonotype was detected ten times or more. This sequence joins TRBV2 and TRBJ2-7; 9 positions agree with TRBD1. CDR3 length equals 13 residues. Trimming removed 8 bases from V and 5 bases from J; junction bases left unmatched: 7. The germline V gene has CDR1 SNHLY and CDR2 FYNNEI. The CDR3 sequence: CASARQGVNEQYF. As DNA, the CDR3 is TGTGCCAGCGCCAGACAGGGGGTCAACGAGCAGTACTTC. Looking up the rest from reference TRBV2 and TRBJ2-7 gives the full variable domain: EPEVTQTPSHQVTQMGQEVILRCVPISNHLYFYWYRQILGQKVEFLVSFYNNEISEKSEIFDDQFSVERPDGSNFTLKIRSTKLEDSAMYFCASARQGVNEQYFGPGTRLTVT.

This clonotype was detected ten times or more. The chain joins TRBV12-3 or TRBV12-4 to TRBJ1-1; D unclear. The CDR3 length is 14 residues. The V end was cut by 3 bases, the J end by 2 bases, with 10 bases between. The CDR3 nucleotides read TGTGCCAGCAGTTTTCGGGGTTATAACACTGAAGCTTTCTTT. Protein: CASSFRGYNTEAFF.

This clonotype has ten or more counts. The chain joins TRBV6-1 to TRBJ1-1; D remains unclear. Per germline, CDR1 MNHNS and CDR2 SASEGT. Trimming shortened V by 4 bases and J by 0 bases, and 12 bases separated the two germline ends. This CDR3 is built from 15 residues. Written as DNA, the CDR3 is TGTGCCAGCAGTGGGCAGGAAGGACTGAACACTGAAGCTTTCTTT. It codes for CASSGQEGLNTEAFF.

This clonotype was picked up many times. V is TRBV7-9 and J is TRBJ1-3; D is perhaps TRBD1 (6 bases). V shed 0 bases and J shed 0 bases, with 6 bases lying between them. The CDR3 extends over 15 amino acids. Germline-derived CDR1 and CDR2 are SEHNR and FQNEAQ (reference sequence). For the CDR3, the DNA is TGTGCCAGCAGCTTAGCGGGACACTCTGGAAACACCATATATTTT. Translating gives CASSLAGHSGNTIYF.

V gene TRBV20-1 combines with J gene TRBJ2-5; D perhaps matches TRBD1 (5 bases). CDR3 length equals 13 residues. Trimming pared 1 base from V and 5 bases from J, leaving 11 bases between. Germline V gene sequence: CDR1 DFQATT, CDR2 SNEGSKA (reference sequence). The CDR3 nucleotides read TGCAGTGCTAGAGGTCCCAAGGGGGAGACCCAGTACTTC. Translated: CSARGPKGETQYF.

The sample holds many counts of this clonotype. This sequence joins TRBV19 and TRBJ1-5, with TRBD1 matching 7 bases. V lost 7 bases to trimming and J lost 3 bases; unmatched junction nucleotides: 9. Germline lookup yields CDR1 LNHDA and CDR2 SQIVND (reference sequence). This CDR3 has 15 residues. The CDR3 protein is CASKPGQSFNQPQHF. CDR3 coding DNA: TGTGCCAGTAAACCGGGACAGTCGTTCAATCAGCCCCAGCATTTT. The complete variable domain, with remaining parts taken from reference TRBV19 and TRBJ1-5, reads DGGITQSPKYLFRKEGQNVTLSCEQNLNHDAMYWYRQDPGQGLRLIYYSQIVNDFQKGDIAEGYSVSREKKESFPLTVTSAQKNPTAFYLCASKPGQSFNQPQHFGDGTRLSIL.

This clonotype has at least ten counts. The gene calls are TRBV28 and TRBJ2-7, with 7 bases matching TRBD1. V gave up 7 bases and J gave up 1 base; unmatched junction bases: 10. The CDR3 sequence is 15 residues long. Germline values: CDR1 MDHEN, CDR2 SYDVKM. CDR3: CASTPLGTASYEQYF. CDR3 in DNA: TGTGCCAGCACCCCTCTAGGGACAGCATCCTACGAGCAGTACTTC.

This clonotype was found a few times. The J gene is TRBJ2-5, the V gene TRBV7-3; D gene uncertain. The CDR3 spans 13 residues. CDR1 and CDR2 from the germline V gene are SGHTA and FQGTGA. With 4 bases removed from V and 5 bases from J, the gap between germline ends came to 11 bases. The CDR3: CASSSNLGETQYF. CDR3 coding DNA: TGTGCCAGCAGCTCTAACCTAGGGGAGACCCAGTACTTC.

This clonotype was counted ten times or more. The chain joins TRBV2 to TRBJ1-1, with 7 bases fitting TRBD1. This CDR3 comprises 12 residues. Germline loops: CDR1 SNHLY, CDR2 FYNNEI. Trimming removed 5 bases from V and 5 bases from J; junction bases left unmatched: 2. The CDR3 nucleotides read TGTGCCAGCAGTCAACAGGGGACTGAAGCTTTCTTT. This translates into CASSQQGTEAFF.

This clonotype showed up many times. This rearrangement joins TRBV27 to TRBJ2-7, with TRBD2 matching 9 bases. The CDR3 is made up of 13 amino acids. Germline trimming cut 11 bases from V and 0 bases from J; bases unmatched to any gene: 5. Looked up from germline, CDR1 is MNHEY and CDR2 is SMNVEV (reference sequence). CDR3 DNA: TGTGCCGCGGGGGGGATTAACTCCTACGAGCAGTACTTC. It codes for CAAGGINSYEQYF.

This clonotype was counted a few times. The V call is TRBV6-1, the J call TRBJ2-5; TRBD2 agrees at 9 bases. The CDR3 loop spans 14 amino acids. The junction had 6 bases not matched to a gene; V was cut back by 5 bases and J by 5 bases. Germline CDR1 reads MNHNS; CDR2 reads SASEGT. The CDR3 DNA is TGTGCCAGCAGTCCTAGCGGGGAATCGGAGACCCAGTACTTC. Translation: CASSPSGESETQYF.

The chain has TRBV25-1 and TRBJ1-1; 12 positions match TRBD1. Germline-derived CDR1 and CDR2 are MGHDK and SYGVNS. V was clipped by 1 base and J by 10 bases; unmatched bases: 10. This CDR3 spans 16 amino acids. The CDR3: CASSEWYPGQGARAFF. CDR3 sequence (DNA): TGTGCCAGCAGTGAATGGTATCCGGGACAGGGGGCGAGAGCTTTCTTT.

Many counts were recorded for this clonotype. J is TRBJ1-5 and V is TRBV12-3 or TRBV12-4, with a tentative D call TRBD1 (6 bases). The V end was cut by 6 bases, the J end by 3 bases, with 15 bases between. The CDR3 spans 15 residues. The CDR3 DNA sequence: TGTGCCAGCAGCCCCACGGGGGCCAACAATCAGCCCCAGCATTTT. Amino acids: CASSPTGANNQPQHF.

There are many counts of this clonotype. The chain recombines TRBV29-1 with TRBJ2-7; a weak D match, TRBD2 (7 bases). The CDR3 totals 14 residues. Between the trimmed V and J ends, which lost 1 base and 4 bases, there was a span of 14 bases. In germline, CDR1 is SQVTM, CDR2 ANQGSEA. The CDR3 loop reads CSVEGGGLGYEQYF. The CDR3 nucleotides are TGCAGCGTTGAAGGGGGGGGCCTTGGGTACGAGCAGTACTTC.

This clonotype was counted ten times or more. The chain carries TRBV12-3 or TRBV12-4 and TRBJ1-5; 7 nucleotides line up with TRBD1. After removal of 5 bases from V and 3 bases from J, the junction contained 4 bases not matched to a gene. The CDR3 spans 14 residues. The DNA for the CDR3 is TGTGCCAGCAGTCTAGACAGGGCCAATCAGCCCCAGCATTTT. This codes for CASSLDRANQPQHF.

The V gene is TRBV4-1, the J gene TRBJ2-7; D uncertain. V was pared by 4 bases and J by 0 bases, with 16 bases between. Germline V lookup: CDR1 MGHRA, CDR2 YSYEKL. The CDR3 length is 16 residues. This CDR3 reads CASSLDRVGSSYEQYF. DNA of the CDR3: TGCGCCAGCAGCCTGGACCGTGTGGGTTCCTCCTACGAGCAGTACTTC.

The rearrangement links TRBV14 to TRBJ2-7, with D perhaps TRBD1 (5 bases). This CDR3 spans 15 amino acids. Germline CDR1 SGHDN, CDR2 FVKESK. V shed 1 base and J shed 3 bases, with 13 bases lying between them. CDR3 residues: CASSQGQFAFYEQYF. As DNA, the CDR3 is TGTGCCAGCAGCCAAGGACAGTTCGCCTTCTACGAGCAGTACTTC.

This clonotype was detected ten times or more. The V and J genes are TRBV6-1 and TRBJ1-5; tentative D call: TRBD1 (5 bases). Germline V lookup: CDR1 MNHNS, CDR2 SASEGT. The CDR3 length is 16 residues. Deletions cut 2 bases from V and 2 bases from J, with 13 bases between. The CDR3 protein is CASSEIYRGGNQPQHF. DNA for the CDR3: TGTGCCAGCAGTGAAATCTATCGGGGGGGCAATCAGCCCCAGCATTTT.

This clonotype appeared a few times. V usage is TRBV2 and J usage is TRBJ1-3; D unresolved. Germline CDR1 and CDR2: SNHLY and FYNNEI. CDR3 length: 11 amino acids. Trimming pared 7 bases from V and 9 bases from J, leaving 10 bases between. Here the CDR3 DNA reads TGTGCCAGCAAGGAGGGTGGCACCATATATTTT. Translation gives CASKEGGTIYF.

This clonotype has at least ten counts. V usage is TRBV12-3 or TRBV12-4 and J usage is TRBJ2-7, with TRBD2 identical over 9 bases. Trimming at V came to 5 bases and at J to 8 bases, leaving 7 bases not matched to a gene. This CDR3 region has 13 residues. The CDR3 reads CASSQLRGGKQYF. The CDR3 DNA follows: TGTGCCAGCAGTCAGTTGCGGGGGGGAAAGCAGTACTTC.

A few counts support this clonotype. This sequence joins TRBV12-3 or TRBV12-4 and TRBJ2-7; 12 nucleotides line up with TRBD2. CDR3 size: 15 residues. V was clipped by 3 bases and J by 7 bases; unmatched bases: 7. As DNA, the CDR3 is TGTGCCAGCAGTTTGACTAGCGGGAGACCGGGGGAGCAGTACTTC. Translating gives CASSLTSGRPGEQYF.

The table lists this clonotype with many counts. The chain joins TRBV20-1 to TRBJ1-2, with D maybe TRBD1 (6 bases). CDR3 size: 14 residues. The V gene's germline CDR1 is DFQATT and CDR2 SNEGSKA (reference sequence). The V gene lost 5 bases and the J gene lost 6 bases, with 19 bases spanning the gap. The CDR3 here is CSAARGSQLDGYTF. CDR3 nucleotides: TGCAGTGCTGCAAGGGGGTCACAACTGGATGGCTACACCTTC.

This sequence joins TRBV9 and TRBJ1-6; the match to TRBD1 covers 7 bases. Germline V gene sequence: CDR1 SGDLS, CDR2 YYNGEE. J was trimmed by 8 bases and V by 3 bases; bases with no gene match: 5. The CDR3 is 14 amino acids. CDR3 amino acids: CASSERGRDSPLHF. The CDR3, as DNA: TGTGCCAGCAGCGAAAGGGGGCGGGATTCACCCCTCCACTTT.

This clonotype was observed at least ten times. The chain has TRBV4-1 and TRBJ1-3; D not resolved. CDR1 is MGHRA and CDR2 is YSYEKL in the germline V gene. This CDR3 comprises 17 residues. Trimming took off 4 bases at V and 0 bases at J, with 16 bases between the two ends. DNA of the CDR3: TGCGCCAGCAGCCCAATCCCTAGAAGGGACTCTGGAAACACCATATATTTT. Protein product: CASSPIPRRDSGNTIYF.

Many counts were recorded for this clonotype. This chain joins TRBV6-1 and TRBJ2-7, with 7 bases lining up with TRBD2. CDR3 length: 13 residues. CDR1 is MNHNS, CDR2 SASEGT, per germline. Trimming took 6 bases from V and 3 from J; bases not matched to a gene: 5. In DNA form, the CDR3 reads TGTGCCAGCAGGGTCTTAGCGGGCTACGAGCAGTACTTC. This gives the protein CASRVLAGYEQYF.